Below, 26 T cell receptor beta chains from the same sample are listed, as sequenced in a study of long-term antiretroviral therapy in people with HIV. An immunoSEQ assay, version v3.0, was performed at survey level. Clones were sequenced by immunoSEQ multiplex PCR, and TCRdb holds only the in-frame ones, with some missing. The repertoire has tens of thousands of clones, about 94% of them found once; the top ten carry 2.5% to 3.5%. Sample: unsorted PBMCs, taken about 7.2 years after starting antiretroviral therapy. All receptors come from a man aged 45-60 years with HIV.

V and J are TRBV19 and TRBJ1-4; a possible D gene is TRBD1 (5 bases). Trimming pared 7 bases from V and 0 bases from J, leaving 15 bases between. The germline V gene encodes CDR1 LNHDA and CDR2 SQIVND (reference sequence). This CDR3 region has 16 residues. For the CDR3, the DNA is TGTGCCAGTACCCTAAGTCGGGGCGCAACTAATGAAAAACTGTTTTTT. Translated: CASTLSRGATNEKLFF. Supplemented by reference TRBV19 and TRBJ1-4, the full variable domain reads DGGITQSPKYLFRKEGQNVTLSCEQNLNHDAMYWYRQDPGQGLRLIYYSQIVNDFQKGDIAEGYSVSREKKESFPLTVTSAQKNPTAFYLCASTLSRGATNEKLFFGSGTQLSVL.

The chain employs TRBV7-6 and TRBJ2-1; D not resolved. The germline V and J ends were trimmed by 2 bases and 2 bases, with 10 bases remaining between them. CDR1 and CDR2 from the germline V gene are SGHVS and FNYEAQ. The CDR3 loop spans 15 amino acids. This CDR3 reads CASSLRIPPYNEQFF. CDR3 in DNA: TGTGCCAGCAGCTTACGCATTCCCCCCTACAATGAGCAGTTCTTC.

The chain joins TRBV19 to TRBJ2-6, with a possible D match to TRBD1 (5 bases). V lost 3 bases and J 0 bases, leaving 15 bases between the germline ends. Germline lookup yields CDR1 LNHDA and CDR2 SQIVND (reference sequence). The CDR3 extends over 18 amino acids. The CDR3 loop is CASSMDYTGSSGANVLTF. The CDR3 DNA sequence: TGTGCCAGTAGTATGGATTACACAGGTTCCTCTGGGGCCAACGTCCTGACTTTC.

The genes are TRBV15 and TRBJ2-5; 7 nucleotides line up with TRBD2. This CDR3 spans 15 amino acids. Germline V gives CDR1 LNHNV, CDR2 YYDKDF (reference sequence). Unmatched junction bases numbered 4, after V lost 0 bases and J lost 3 bases. CDR3 nucleotide sequence: TGTGCCACCAGCAGAGATTATGGGGGGGAAGAGACCCAGTACTTC. It codes for CATSRDYGGEETQYF. Supplemented by reference TRBV15 and TRBJ2-5, the full variable domain reads DAMVIQNPRYQVTQFGKPVTLSCSQTLNHNVMYWYQQKSSQAPKLLFHYYDKDFNNEADTPDNFQSRRPNTSFCFLDIRSPGLGDTAMYLCATSRDYGGEETQYFGPGTRLLVL.

This rearrangement joins TRBV12-5 to TRBJ1-5, with D possibly being TRBD1 (6 bases). Trimming removed 3 bases at V and 3 bases at J, with 9 bases between. CDR3 size: 14 residues. CDR1 is LGHNT and CDR2 is FRNRAP in the germline V gene. This CDR3 is CASGFWDNNQPQHF. CDR3 bases: TGTGCTAGTGGTTTCTGGGACAACAATCAGCCCCAGCATTTT.

V usage is TRBV7-6 and J usage is TRBJ1-4, with 9 nucleotides matching TRBD1. Germline V gene sequence: CDR1 SGHVS, CDR2 FNYEAQ. The junction had 3 bases not matched to a gene; V was cut back by 5 bases and J by 2 bases. CDR3 length: 15 residues. DNA for the CDR3: TGTGCCAGCAGCCTCGGACAGGGGACTAATGAAAAACTGTTTTTT. Protein: CASSLGQGTNEKLFF.

This clone was detected once. The chain couples TRBV5-8 to TRBJ2-2, with D possibly TRBD1 on 6 matching bases. CDR3 length: 12 amino acids. Germline CDR1 and CDR2: SGHTS and YDEGEE. Trimming pared 4 bases from V and 6 bases from J, leaving 7 bases between. This CDR3 is CASSTGPGELFF. The CDR3 DNA reads as TGTGCCAGCAGCACAGGGCCCGGGGAGCTGTTTTTT.

This sequence joins TRBV27 and TRBJ1-6, with TRBD1 matching 7 bases. J lost 9 bases, V lost 3 bases, and 8 bases had no gene match. CDR1 is MNHEY, CDR2 SMNVEV, per germline (reference sequence). The CDR3 consists of 15 residues. The CDR3: CASSFAGGTFSPLHF. In DNA form, the CDR3 reads TGTGCCAGCAGTTTCGCAGGGGGAACCTTTTCACCCCTCCACTTT.

The chain couples TRBV7-3 to TRBJ2-1, with D unresolved. CDR1 and CDR2 from the germline V gene are SGHTA and FQGTGA. CDR3 size: 13 residues. Trimming took off 2 bases at V and 4 bases at J, with 6 bases between the two ends. The CDR3 is CASSLLGYNEQFF. The DNA for the CDR3 is TGTGCCAGCAGCTTATTGGGTTACAATGAGCAGTTCTTC.

The chain links TRBV6-6 to TRBJ1-1, with 9 positions matching TRBD1. J lost 6 bases, V lost 9 bases, and 8 bases had no gene match. Germline CDR1 MNHNY, CDR2 SVGAGI (reference sequence). The CDR3 totals 13 residues. The CDR3 DNA sequence: TGTGCCAGTTGGACAGGGGTAAGGCCTGAAGCTTTCTTT. It yields the protein CASWTGVRPEAFF.

Only a few counts were recorded for this clone. The chain couples TRBV9 to TRBJ1-1; no firm D call. Germline V CDR1 and CDR2: SGDLS, YYNGEE. The CDR3 runs 14 residues. V lost 3 bases and J 1 base, leaving 10 bases between the germline ends. CDR3 amino acids: CASSGYGSNTEAFF. Written as DNA, the CDR3 is TGTGCCAGCAGCGGATACGGGTCGAACACTGAAGCTTTCTTT.

For the CDR3, the DNA is TGTGCCAGCAGTCTGGGACAGGGCGACTATGGCTACACCTTC. Translation: CASSLGQGDYGYTF. The rearrangement joins TRBV7-9 to TRBJ1-2, with TRBD1 matching 9 bases. CDR1 and CDR2 from the germline V gene are SEHNR and FQNEAQ (reference sequence). V gave up 6 bases and J gave up 3 bases; unmatched junction bases: 5. CDR3 length equals 14 residues.

The chain links TRBV6-6 to TRBJ1-1; D remains unclear. V lost 5 bases and J lost 3, with 13 bases in between. The CDR3 consists of 14 residues. Germline loops: CDR1 MNHNY, CDR2 SVGAGI (reference sequence). The CDR3 DNA follows: TGTGCCAGCAGTACCACCCGCACGGACACTGAAGCTTTCTTT. The encoded protein is CASSTTRTDTEAFF.

The chain uses TRBV9 and TRBJ2-3; tentatively, D is TRBD2 (6 bases). The CDR3 runs 14 residues. V dropped 2 bases and J dropped 3 bases, with 10 bases sitting between them. The germline V gene encodes CDR1 SGDLS and CDR2 YYNGEE. Here the CDR3 reads CASSVGLSTDTQYF. The CDR3 region has the DNA TGTGCCAGCAGCGTTGGACTATCGACAGATACGCAGTATTTT.

V usage is TRBV6-1 and J usage is TRBJ2-2, with D possibly TRBD2 on 5 matching bases. Trimming took 2 bases from V and 0 from J, leaving 7 bases between them. Germline V lookup: CDR1 MNHNS, CDR2 SASEGT. The CDR3 extends over 15 amino acids. CDR3 DNA: TGTGCCAGCAGTGAACGGAGGACGAACACCGGGGAGCTGTTTTTT. As protein: CASSERRTNTGELFF.

This chain joins TRBV6-1 and TRBJ2-6; D is ambiguous. In germline, CDR1 is MNHNS, CDR2 SASEGT. The CDR3 is 15 amino acids. V dropped 4 bases and J dropped 0 bases, with 7 bases sitting between them. CDR3 coding DNA: TGTGCCAGCAGTGCAACCGCCTCTGGGGCCAACGTCCTGACTTTC. Its translation: CASSATASGANVLTF.

The sample holds one count of this clone. This chain uses TRBV25-1 with TRBJ2-1; the D is unclear. The germline CDR1 and CDR2 sequences are MGHDK and SYGVNS. V lost 9 bases, J lost 0 bases, and 6 bases lay in between. The CDR3 runs 12 residues. The CDR3 loop reads CASSISYNEQFF. In nucleotides, the CDR3 is TGTGCCAGTTCAATCTCCTACAATGAGCAGTTCTTC.

The sample holds a few counts of this clone. This rearrangement joins TRBV6-5 to TRBJ2-3; D unresolved. The CDR3 is 14 residues long. Germline lookup yields CDR1 MNHEY and CDR2 SVGAGI. Trimming removed 6 bases from V and 3 bases from J, with 13 bases in between. This chain's CDR3 is CASRGNMGTDTQYF. Written as DNA, the CDR3 is TGTGCCAGCAGGGGGAATATGGGGACAGATACGCAGTATTTT.

The V gene is TRBV7-2, the J gene TRBJ2-7; TRBD2 agrees at 10 bases. The CDR3 has 15 amino acids. Germline V gene lookup returns CDR1 SGHTA and CDR2 FQGNSA. V shed 3 bases, J shed 7 bases, and the junction held 9 bases outside the gene matches. The CDR3 DNA sequence: TGTGCCAGCAGCTTTTCGAGCGGGGGGGCCCGAGAGCAGTACTTC. Protein: CASSFSSGGAREQYF.

This rearrangement joins TRBV6-1 to TRBJ1-2; possible D gene TRBD1, 5 bases. V lost 6 bases and J 5 bases, leaving 16 bases between the germline ends. There are 14 residues in the CDR3. Germline CDR1 MNHNS, CDR2 SASEGT. The CDR3, as DNA: TGTGCCAGCAGAATCGGGACGGGAGAGTATGGCTACACCTTC. As protein: CASRIGTGEYGYTF.

The DNA for the CDR3 is TGTGCCAGCAGCTTGACAGGGCCCCCTCGCACTGAAGCTTTCTTT. It specifies CASSLTGPPRTEAFF. The J gene is TRBJ1-1, the V gene TRBV7-2, with 7 bases aligning to TRBD1. The CDR3 extends over 15 amino acids. In germline, CDR1 is SGHTA, CDR2 FQGNSA. J lost 4 bases, V lost 3 bases, and 8 bases had no gene match.

V gene TRBV15 combines with J gene TRBJ1-1; 7 nucleotides line up with TRBD1. The germline V gene encodes CDR1 LNHNV and CDR2 YYDKDF (reference sequence). Trimming took 5 bases from V and 0 from J; bases not matched to a gene: 0. The CDR3 extends over 13 amino acids. For the CDR3, the DNA is TGTGCCACCAGCCAGGGGGTGAACACTGAAGCTTTCTTT. Its translation is CATSQGVNTEAFF. The whole variable domain, filled in from reference TRBV15 and TRBJ1-1, reads DAMVIQNPRYQVTQFGKPVTLSCSQTLNHNVMYWYQQKSSQAPKLLFHYYDKDFNNEADTPDNFQSRRPNTSFCFLDIRSPGLGDTAMYLCATSQGVNTEAFFGQGTRLTVV.

CDR3 amino acids: CASSYSTSSYEQYF. In nucleotides, the CDR3 is TGTGCCAGCAGTTACTCGACATCTTCCTACGAGCAGTACTTC. This chain connects TRBV6-5 to TRBJ2-7, with D unclear. CDR1 and CDR2 (germline): MNHEY, SVGAGI. The ends were cut back, 0 bases at V and 1 base at J, with 7 bases in the middle. The CDR3 extends over 14 amino acids.

This sequence joins TRBV28 and TRBJ1-6; 10 bases map to TRBD1. There are 14 residues in the CDR3. Germline CDR1 reads MDHEN; CDR2 reads SYDVKM. The junction had 5 bases not matched to a gene; V was cut back by 5 bases and J by 10 bases. The CDR3: CASSPDRGSSPLHF. In nucleotides, the CDR3 is TGTGCCAGCAGTCCGGACAGGGGGAGCTCACCCCTCCACTTT.

The chain joins TRBV5-1 to TRBJ1-5; TRBD1 aligns across 7 bases. CDR1 SGHRS and CDR2 YFSETQ come from the germline V gene. Trimming at V came to 0 bases and at J to 2 bases, leaving 8 bases not matched to a gene. The CDR3 length is 17 residues. This chain's CDR3 is CASSLDAGGSGNQPQHF. In DNA, the CDR3 is TGCGCCAGCAGCTTGGATGCAGGGGGTTCGGGCAATCAGCCCCAGCATTTT.

The chain links TRBV9 to TRBJ1-6, with TRBD1 matching over 7 bases. Germline V lookup: CDR1 SGDLS, CDR2 YYNGEE. Trimming took 0 bases from V and 6 from J; bases not matched to a gene: 3. The CDR3 spans 15 residues. CDR3 DNA: TGTGCCAGCAGCGTAGAGGGACAGCCTAATTCACCCCTCCACTTT. Protein product: CASSVEGQPNSPLHF.